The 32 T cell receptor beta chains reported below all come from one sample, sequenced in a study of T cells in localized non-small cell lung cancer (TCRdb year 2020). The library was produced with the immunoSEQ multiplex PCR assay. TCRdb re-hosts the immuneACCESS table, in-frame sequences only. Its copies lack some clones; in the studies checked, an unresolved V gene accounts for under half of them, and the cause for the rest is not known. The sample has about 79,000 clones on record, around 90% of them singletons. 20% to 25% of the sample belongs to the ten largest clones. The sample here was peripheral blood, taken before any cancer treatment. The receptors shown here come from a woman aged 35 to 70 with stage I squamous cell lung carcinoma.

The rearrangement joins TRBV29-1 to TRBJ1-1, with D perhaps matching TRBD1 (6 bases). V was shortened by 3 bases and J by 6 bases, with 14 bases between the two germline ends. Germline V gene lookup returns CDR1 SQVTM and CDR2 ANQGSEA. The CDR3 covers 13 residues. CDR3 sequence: CSVDPQGRAEAFF. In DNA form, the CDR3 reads TGCAGCGTTGACCCTCAGGGGAGGGCTGAAGCTTTCTTT.

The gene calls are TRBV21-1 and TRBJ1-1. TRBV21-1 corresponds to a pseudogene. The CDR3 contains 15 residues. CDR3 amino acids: CASSHLGSYNTEAFF. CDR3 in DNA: TGTGCCAGCAGCCACCTCGGCAGTTATAACACTGAAGCTTTCTTT.

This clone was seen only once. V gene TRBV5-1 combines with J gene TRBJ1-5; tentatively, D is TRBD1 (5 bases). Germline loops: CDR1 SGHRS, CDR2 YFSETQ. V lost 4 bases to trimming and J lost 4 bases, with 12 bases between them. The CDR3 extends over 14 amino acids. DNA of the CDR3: TGCGCCAGCAGCCCTCAGGGTCCTAATCAGCCCCAGCATTTT. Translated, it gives CASSPQGPNQPQHF.

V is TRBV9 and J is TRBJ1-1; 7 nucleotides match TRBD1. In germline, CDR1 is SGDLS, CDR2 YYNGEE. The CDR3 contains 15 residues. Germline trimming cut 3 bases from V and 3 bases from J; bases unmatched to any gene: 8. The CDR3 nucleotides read TGTGCCAGCAGCGCTAGACAGGGACTAGACACTGAAGCTTTCTTT. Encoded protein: CASSARQGLDTEAFF.

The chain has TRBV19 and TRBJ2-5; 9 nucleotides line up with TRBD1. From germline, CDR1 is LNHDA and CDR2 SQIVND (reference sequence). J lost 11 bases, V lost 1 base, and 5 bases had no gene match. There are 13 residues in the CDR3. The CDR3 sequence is CASSIGDRALQYF. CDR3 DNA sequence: TGTGCCAGTAGTATAGGGGACAGGGCATTACAGTACTTC.

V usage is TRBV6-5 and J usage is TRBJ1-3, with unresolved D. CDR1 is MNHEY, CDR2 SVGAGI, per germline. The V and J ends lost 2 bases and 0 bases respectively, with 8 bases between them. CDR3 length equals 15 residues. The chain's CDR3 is CASSYSQYSGNTIYF. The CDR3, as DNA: TGTGCCAGCAGTTACAGTCAGTACTCTGGAAACACCATATATTTT.

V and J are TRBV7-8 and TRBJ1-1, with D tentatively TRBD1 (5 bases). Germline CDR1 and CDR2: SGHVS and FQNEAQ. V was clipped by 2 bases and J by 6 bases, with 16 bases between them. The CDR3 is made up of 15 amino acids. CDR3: CASSLTRQTDPEAFF. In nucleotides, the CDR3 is TGTGCCAGCAGCTTAACGCGCCAGACAGATCCTGAAGCTTTCTTT.

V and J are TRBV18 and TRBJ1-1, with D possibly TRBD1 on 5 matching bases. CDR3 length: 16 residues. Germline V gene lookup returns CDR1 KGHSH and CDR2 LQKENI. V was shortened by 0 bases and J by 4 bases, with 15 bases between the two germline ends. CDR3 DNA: TGTGCCAGCTCACCACCCTTGGAGGGGTGGGTCACTGAAGCTTTCTTT. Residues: CASSPPLEGWVTEAFF.

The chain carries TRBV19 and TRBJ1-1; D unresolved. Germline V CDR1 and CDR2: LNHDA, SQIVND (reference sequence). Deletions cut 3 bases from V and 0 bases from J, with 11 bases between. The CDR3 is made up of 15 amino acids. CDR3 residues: CASSMQIDMNTEAFF. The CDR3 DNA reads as TGTGCCAGTAGTATGCAGATAGACATGAACACTGAAGCTTTCTTT. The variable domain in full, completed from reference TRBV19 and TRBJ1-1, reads DGGITQSPKYLFRKEGQNVTLSCEQNLNHDAMYWYRQDPGQGLRLIYYSQIVNDFQKGDIAEGYSVSREKKESFPLTVTSAQKNPTAFYLCASSMQIDMNTEAFFGQGTRLTVV.

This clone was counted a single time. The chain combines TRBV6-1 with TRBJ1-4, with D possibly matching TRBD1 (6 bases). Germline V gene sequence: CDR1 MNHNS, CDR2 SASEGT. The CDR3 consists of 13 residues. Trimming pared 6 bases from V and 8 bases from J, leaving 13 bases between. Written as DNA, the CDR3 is TGTGCCAGCAGGACAGGAGGCGGCGAAAAACTGTTTTTT. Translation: CASRTGGGEKLFF.

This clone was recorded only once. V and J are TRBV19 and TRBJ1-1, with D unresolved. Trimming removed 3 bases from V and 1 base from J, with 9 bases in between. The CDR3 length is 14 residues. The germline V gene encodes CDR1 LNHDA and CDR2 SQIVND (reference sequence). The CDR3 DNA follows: TGTGCCAGTAGTATCCCATTGAAGAACACTGAAGCTTTCTTT. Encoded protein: CASSIPLKNTEAFF.

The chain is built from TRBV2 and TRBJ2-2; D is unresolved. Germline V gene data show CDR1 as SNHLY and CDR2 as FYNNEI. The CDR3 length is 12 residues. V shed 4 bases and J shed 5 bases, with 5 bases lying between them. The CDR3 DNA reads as TGTGCCAGCAGTGTCGAAACCGGGGAGCTGTTTTTT. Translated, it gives CASSVETGELFF.

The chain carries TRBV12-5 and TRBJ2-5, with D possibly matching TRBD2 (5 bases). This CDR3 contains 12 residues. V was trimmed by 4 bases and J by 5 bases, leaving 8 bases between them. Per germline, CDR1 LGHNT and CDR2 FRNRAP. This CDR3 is CASGSPGETQYF. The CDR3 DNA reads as TGTGCTAGTGGTTCCCCGGGGGAGACCCAGTACTTC.

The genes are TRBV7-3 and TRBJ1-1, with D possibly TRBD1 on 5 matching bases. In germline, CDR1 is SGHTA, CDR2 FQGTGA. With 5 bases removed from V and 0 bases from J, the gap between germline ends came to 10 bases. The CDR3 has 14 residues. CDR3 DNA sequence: TGTGCCAGCAGCGCGACAGCAATGAACACTGAAGCTTTCTTT. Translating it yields CASSATAMNTEAFF.

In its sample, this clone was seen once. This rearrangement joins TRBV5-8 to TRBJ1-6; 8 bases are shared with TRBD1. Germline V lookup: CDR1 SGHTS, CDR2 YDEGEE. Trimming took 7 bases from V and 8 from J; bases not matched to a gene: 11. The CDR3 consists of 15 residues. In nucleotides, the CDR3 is TGTGCCAGCGCCCGGACCGGGACAGGCGATTCACCCCTCCACTTT. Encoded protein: CASARTGTGDSPLHF.

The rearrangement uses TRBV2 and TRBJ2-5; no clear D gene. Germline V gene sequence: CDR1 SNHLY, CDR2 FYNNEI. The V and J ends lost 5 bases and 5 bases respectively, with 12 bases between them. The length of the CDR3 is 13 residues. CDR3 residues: CASSFEFTETQYF. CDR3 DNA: TGTGCCAGCAGTTTCGAATTTACCGAGACCCAGTACTTC.

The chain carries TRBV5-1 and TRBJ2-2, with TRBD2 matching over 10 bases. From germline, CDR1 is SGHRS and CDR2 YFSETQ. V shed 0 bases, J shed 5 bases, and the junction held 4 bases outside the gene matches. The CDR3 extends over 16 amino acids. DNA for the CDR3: TGCGCCAGCAGCTTGGGTGAACTAGCGGGAACCGGGGAGCTGTTTTTT. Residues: CASSLGELAGTGELFF.

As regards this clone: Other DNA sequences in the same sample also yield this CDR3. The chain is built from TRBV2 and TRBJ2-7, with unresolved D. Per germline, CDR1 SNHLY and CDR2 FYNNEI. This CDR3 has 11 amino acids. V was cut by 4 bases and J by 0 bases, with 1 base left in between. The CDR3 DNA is TGTGCCAGCAGTGCCTCCTACGAGCAGTACTTC. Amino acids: CASSASYEQYF.

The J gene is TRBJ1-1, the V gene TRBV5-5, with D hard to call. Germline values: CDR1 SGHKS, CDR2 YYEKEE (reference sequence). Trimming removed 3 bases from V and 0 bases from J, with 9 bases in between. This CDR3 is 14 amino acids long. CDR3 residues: CASSSDPMNTEAFF. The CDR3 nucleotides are TGTGCCAGCAGCTCGGACCCAATGAACACTGAAGCTTTCTTT.

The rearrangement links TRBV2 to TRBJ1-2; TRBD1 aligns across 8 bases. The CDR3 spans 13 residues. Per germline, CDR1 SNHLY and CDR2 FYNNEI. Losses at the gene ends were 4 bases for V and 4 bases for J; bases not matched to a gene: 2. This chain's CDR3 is CASSATGAYGYTF. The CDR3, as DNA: TGTGCCAGCAGTGCGACAGGGGCCTATGGCTACACCTTC.

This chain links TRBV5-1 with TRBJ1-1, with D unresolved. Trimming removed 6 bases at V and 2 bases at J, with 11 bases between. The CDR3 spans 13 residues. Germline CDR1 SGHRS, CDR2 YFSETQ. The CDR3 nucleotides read TGCGCCAGCATGGAGGGTACTAACACTGAAGCTTTCTTT. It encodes CASMEGTNTEAFF.

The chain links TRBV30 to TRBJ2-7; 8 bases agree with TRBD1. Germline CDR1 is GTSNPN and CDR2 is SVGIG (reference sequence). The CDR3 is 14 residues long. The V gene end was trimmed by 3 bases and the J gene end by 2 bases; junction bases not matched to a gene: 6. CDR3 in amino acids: CAWRPQGAAYEQYF. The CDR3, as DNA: TGTGCCTGGAGGCCCCAGGGGGCGGCCTACGAGCAGTACTTC.

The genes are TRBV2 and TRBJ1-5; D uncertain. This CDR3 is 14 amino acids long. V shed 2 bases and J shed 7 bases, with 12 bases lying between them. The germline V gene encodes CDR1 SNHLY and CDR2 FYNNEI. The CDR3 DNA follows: TGTGCCAGCAGTGAAAACGGCGGCCGACAGCCCCAGCATTTT. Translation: CASSENGGRQPQHF.

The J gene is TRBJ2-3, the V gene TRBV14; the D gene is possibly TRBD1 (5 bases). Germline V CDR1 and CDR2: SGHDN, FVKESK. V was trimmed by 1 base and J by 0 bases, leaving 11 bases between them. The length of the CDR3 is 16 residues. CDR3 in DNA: TGTGCCAGCAGCCAAGGACAGTTGTTGAGCACAGATACGCAGTATTTT. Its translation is CASSQGQLLSTDTQYF.

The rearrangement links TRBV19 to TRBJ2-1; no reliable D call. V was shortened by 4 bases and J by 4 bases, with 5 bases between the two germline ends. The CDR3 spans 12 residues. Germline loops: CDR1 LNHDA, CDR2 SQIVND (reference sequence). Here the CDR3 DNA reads TGTGCCAGTAGTAGGCAGTACAATGAGCAGTTCTTC. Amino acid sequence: CASSRQYNEQFF. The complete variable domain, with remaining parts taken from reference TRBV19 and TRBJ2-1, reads DGGITQSPKYLFRKEGQNVTLSCEQNLNHDAMYWYRQDPGQGLRLIYYSQIVNDFQKGDIAEGYSVSREKKESFPLTVTSAQKNPTAFYLCASSRQYNEQFFGPGTRLTVL.

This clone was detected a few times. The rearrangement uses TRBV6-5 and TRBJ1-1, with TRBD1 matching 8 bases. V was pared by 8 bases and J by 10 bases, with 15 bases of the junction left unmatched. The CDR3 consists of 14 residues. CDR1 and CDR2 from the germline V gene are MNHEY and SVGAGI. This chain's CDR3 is CASREGTGRRVAFF. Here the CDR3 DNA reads TGTGCCAGCCGGGAAGGGACAGGCCGACGGGTAGCTTTCTTT.

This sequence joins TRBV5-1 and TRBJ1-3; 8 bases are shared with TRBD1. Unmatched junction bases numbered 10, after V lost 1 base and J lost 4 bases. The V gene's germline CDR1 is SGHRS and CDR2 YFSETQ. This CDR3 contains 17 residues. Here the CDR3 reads CASSLSSQGAKGNTIYF. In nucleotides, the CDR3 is TGCGCCAGCAGCTTGTCTTCCCAGGGGGCGAAGGGAAACACCATATATTTT.

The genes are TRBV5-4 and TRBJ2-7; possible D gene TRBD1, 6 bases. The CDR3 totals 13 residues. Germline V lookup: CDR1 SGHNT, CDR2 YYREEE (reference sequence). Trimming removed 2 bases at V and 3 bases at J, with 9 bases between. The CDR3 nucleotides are TGTGCCAGCAGCTTACAGGGAAACTACGAGCAGTACTTC. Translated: CASSLQGNYEQYF. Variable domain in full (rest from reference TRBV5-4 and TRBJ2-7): ETGVTQSPTHLIKTRGQQVTLRCSSQSGHNTVSWYQQALGQGPQFIFQYYREEENGRGNFPPRFSGLQFPNYSSELNVNALELDDSALYLCASSLQGNYEQYFGPGTRLTVT.

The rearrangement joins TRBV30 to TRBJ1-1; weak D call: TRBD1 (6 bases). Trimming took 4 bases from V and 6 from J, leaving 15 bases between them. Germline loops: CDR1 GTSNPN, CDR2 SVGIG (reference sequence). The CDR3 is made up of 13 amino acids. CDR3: CAWTRGGVAEAFF. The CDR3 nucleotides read TGTGCCTGGACCAGGGGAGGCGTCGCTGAAGCTTTCTTT.

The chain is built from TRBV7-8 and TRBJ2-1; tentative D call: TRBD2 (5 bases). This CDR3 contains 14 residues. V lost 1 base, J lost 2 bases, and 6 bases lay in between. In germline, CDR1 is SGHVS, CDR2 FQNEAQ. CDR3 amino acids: CASSLDGTYNEQFF. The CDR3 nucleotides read TGTGCCAGCAGCTTAGACGGGACCTACAATGAGCAGTTCTTC.

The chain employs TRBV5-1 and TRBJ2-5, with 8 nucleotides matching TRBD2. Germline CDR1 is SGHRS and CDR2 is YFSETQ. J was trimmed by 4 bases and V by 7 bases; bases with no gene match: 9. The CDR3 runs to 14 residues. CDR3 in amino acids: CASCNAGGGETQYF. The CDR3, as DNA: TGCGCCAGCTGCAATGCGGGGGGTGGAGAGACCCAGTACTTC.

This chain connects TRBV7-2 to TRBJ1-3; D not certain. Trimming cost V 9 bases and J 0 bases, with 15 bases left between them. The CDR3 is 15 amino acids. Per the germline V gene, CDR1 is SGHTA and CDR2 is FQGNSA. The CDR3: CASSFHSGSGNTIYF. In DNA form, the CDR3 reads TGTGCCAGTTCGTTCCACTCCGGCTCTGGAAACACCATATATTTT. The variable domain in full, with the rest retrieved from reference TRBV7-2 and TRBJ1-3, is GAGVSQSPSNKVTEKGKDVELRCDPISGHTALYWYRQSLGQGLEFLIYFQGNSAPDKSGLPSDRFSAERTGGSVSTLTIQRTQQEDSAVYLCASSFHSGSGNTIYFGEGSWLTVV.